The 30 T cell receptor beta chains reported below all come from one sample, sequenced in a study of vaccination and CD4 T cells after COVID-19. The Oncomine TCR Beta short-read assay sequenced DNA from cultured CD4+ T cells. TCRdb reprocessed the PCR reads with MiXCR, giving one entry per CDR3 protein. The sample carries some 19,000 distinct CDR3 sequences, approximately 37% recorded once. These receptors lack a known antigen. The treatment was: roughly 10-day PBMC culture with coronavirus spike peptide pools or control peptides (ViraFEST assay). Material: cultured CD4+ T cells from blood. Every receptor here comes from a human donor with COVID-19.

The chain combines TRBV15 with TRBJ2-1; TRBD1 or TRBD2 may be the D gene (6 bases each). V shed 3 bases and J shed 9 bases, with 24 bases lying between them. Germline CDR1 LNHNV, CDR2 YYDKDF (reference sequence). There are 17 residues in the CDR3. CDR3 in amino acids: CATSSIRGQPKISEQFF. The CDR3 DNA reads TGTGCCACCAGCAGTATTCGGGGGCAACCAAAAATAAGTGAGCAGTTCTTC.

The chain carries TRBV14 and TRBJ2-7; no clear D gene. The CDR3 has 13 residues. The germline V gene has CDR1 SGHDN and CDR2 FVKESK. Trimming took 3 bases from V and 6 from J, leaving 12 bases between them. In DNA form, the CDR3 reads TGTGCCAGCAGCCATTTCAAAACTGCCGAGCAGTACTTC. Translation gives CASSHFKTAEQYF.

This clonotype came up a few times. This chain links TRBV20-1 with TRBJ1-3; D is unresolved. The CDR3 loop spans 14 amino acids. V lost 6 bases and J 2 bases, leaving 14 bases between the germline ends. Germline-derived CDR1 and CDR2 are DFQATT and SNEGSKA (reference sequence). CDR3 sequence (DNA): TGCAGTGCGCCACTACCGGGGACTGGAAACACCATATATTTT. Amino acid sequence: CSAPLPGTGNTIYF.

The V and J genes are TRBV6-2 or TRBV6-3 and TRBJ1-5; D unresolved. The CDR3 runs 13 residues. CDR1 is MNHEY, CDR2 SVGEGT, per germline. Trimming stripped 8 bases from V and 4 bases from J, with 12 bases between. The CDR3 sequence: CASGSGKNQPQHF. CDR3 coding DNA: TGTGCCAGCGGATCGGGGAAAAATCAGCCCCAGCATTTT.

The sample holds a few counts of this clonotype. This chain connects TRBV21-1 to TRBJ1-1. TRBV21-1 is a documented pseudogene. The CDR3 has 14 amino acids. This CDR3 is CASSTYTTNTEAFF. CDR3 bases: TGTGCCAGCAGCACTTACACAACGAACACTGAAGCTTTCTTT.

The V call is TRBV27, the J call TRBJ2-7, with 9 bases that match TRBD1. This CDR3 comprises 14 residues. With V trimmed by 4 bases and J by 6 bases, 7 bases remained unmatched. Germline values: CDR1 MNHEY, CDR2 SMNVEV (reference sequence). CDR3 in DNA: TGTGCCAGCAGTTGGGACAGGGATTTCCGCGAGCAGTACTTC. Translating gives CASSWDRDFREQYF.

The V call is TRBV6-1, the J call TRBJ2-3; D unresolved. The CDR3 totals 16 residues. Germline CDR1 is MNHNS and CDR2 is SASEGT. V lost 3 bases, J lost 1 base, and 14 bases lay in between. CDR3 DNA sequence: TGTGCCAGCAGTGAGCACTACCCTCGAGGCACAGATACGCAGTATTTT. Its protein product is CASSEHYPRGTDTQYF.

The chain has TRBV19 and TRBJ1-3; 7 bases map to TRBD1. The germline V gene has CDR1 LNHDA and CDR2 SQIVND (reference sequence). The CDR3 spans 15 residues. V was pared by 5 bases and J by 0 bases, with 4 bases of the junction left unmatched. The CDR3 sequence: CASSGQDPSGNTIYF. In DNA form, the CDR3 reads TGTGCCAGTAGTGGACAGGACCCCTCTGGAAACACCATATATTTT.

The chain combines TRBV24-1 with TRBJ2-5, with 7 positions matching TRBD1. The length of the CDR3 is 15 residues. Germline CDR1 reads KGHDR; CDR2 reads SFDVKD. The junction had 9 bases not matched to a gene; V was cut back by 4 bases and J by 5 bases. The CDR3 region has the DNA TGTGCCACCAGTGACCCTCGACAGGGTGGGGAGACCCAGTACTTC. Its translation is CATSDPRQGGETQYF.

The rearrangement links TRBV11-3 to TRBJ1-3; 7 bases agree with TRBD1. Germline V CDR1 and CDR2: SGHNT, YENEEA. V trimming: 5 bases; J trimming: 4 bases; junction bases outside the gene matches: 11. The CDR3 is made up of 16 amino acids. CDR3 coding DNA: TGTGCCAGCAGCCCAGAGACAGGGATGACCGGAAACACCATATATTTT. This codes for CASSPETGMTGNTIYF.

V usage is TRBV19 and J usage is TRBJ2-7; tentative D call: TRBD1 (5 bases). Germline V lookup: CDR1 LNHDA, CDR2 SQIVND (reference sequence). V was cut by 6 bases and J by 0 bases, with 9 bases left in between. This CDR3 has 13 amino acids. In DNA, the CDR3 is TGTGCCAGTAGCTCGACAGCCTCCTACGAGCAGTACTTC. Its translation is CASSSTASYEQYF.

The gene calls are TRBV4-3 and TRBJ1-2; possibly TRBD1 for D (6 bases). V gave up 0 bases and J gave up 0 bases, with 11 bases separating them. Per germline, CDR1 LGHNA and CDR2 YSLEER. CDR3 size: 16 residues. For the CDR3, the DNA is TGCGCCAGCAGCCAAGAAACGGGGGCAGCTAACTATGGCTACACCTTC. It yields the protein CASSQETGAANYGYTF.

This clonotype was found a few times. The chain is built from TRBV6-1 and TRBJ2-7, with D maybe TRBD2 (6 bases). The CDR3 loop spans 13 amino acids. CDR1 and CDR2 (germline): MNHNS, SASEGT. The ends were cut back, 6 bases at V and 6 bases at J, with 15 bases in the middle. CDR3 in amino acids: CASRDWGGGEQYF. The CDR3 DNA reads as TGTGCCAGCAGAGACTGGGGAGGAGGCGAGCAGTACTTC.

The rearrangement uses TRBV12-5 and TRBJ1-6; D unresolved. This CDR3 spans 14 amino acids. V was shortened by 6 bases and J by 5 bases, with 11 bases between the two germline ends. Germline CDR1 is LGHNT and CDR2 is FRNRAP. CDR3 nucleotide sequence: TGTGCTAGTGGCCACCGGACCGATAATTCACCCCTCCACTTT. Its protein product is CASGHRTDNSPLHF.

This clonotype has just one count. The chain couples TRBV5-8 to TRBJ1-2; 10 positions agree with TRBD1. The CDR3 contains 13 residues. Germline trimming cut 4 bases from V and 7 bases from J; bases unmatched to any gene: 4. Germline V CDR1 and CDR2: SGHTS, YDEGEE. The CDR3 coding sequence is TGTGCCAGCAGCACGGACAGGGGGGTTGGCTACACCTTC. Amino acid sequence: CASSTDRGVGYTF.

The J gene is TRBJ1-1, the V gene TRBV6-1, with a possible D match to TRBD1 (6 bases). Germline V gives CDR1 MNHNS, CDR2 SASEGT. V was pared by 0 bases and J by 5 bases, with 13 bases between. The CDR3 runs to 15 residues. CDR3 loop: CASSEAGAGRTEAFF. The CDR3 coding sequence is TGTGCCAGCAGTGAAGCGGGGGCAGGGCGAACTGAAGCTTTCTTT.

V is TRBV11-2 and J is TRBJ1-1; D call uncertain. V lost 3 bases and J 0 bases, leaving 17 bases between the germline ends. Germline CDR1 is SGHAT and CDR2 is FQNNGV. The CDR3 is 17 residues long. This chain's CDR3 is CASSLSERIGLNTEAFF. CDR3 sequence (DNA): TGTGCCAGCAGCTTGAGCGAAAGGATAGGATTGAACACTGAAGCTTTCTTT. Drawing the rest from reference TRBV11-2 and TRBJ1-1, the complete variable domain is EAGVAQSPRYKIIEKRQSVAFWCNPISGHATLYWYQQILGQGPKLLIQFQNNGVVDDSQLPKDRFSAERLKGVDSTLKIQPAKLEDSAVYLCASSLSERIGLNTEAFFGQGTRLTVV.

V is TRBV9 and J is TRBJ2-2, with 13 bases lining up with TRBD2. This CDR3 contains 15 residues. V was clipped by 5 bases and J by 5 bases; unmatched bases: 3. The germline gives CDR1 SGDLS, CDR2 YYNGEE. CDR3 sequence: CASSRTSGGTGELFF. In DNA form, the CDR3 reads TGTGCCAGCAGTCGGACTAGCGGGGGAACCGGGGAGCTGTTTTTT.

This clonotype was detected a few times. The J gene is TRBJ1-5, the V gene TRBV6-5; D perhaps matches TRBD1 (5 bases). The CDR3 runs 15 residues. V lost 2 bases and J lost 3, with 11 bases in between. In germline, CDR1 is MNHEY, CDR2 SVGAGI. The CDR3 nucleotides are TGTGCCAGCAGTTACGGTCAGACAGACAATCAGCCCCAGCATTTT. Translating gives CASSYGQTDNQPQHF.

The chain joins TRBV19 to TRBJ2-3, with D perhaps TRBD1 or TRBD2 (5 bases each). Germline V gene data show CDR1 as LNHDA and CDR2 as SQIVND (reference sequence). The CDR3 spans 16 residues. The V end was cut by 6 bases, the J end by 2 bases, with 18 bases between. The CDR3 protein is CASRGDGRLSTDTQYF. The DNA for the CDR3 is TGTGCCAGTAGGGGGGACGGTAGGTTGTCCACAGATACGCAGTATTTT.

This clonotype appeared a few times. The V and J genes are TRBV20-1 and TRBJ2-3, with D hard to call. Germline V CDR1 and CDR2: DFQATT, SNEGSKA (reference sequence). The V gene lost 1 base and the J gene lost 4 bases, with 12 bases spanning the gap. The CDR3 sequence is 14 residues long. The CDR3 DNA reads TGCAGTGCTAGAGTTGCCCAGCTTGCAGATACGCAGTATTTT. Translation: CSARVAQLADTQYF.

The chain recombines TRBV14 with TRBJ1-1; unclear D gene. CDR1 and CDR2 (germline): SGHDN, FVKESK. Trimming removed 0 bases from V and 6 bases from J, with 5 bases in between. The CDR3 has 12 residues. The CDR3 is CASSQDSPEAFF. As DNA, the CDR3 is TGTGCCAGCAGCCAAGACAGCCCTGAAGCTTTCTTT. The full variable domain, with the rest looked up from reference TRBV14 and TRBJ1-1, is EAGVTQFPSHSVIEKGQTVTLRCDPISGHDNLYWYRRVMGKEIKFLLHFVKESKQDESGMPNNRFLAERTGGTYSTLKVQPAELEDSGVYFCASSQDSPEAFFGQGTRLTVV.

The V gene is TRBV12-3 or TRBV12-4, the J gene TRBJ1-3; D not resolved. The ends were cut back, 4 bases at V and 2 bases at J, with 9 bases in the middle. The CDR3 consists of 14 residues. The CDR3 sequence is CASSSTETGNTIYF. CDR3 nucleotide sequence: TGTGCCAGCAGTTCGACGGAAACTGGAAACACCATATATTTT.

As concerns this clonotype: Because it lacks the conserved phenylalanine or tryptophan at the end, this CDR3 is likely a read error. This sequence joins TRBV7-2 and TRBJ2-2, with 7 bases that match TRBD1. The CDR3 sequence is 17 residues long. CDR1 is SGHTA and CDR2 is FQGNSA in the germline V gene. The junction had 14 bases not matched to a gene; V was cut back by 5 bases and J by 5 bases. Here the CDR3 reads CASSPTRDRALTGELFY. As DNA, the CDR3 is TGTGCCAGCAGCCCCACCCGGGACAGAGCGCTTACCGGGGAGCTGTTTTAT.

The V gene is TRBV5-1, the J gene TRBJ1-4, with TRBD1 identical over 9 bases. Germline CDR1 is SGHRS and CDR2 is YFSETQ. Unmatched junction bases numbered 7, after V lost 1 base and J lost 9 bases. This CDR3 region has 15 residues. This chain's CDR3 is CASSLSQGQGQKLFF. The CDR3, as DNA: TGCGCCAGCAGCTTGTCCCAGGGACAGGGCCAAAAACTGTTTTTT.

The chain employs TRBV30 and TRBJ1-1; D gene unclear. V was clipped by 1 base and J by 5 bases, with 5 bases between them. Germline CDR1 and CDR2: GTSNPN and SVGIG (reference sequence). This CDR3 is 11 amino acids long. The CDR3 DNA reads TGTGCCTGGAGTGCCCTTACTGAAGCTTTCTTT. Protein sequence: CAWSALTEAFF.

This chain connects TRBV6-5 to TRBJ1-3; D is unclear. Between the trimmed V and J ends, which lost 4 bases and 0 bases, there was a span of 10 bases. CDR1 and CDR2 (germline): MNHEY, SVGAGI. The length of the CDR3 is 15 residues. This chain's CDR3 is CASSCHGSSGNTIYF. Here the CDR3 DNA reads TGTGCCAGCAGTTGCCATGGGAGCTCTGGAAACACCATATATTTT.

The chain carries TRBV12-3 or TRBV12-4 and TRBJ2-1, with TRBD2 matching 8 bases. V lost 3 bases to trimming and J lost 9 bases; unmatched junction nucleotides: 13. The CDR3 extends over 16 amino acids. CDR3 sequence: CASSFSSTGGVGEQFF. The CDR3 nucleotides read TGTGCCAGCAGTTTTTCATCGACGGGGGGGGTTGGTGAGCAGTTCTTC.

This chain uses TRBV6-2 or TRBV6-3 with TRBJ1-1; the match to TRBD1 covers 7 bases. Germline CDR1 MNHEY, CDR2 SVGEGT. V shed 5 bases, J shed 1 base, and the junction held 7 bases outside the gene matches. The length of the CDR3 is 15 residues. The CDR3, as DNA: TGTGCCAGCAGTGACCCGACAGGGAGGAACACTGAAGCTTTCTTT. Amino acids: CASSDPTGRNTEAFF.

CDR3 loop: CASSFERGLGYEQYF. The CDR3 nucleotides are TGTGCCAGCAGCTTCGAACGGGGGCTCGGCTACGAGCAGTACTTC. The chain combines TRBV7-6 with TRBJ2-7, with D possibly called TRBD1 or TRBD2 (6 bases each). Looked up from germline, CDR1 is SGHVS and CDR2 is FNYEAQ. Trimming stripped 3 bases from V and 3 bases from J, with 15 bases between. CDR3 length: 15 residues.